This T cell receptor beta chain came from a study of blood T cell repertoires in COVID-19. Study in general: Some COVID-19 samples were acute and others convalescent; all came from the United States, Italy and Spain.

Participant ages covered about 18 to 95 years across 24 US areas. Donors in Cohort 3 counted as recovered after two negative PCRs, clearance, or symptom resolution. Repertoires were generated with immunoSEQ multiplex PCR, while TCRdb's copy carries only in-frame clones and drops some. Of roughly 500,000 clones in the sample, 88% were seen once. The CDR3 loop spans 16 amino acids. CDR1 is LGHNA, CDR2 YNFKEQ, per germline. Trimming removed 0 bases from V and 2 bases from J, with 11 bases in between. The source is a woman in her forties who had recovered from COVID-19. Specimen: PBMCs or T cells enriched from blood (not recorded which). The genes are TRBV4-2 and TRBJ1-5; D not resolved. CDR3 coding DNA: TGTGCCAGCAGCCAAGAACCTACAGCAGGCAATCAGCCCCAGCATTTT. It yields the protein CASSQEPTAGNQPQHF.